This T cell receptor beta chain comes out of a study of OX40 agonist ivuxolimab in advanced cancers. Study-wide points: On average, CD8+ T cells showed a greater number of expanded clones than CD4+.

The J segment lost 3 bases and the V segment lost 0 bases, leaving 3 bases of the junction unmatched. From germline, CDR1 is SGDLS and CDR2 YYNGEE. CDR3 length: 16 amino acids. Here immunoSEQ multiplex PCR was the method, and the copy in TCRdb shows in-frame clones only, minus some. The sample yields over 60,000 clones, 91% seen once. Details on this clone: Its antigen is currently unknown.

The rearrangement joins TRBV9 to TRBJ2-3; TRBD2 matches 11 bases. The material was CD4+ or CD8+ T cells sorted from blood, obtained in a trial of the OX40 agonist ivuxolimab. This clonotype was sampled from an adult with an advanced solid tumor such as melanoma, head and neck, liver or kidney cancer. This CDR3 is CASSVGASGRTDTQYF. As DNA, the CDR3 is TGTGCCAGCAGCGTAGGGGCTAGCGGGAGGACAGATACGCAGTATTTT.